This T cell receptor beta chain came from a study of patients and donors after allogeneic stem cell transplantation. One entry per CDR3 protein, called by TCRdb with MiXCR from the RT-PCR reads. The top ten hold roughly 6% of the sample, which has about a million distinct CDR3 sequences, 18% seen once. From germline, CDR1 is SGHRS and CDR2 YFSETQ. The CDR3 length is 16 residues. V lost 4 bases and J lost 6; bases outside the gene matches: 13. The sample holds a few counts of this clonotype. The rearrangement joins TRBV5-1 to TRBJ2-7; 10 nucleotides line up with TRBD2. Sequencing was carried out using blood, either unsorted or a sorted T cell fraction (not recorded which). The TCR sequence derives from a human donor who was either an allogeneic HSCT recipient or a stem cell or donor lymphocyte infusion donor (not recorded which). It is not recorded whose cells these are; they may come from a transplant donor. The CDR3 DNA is TGCGCCAGCAGCATACTAGCGGGAAGAGAGTTCGGCGAGCAGTACTTC. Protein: CASSILAGREFGEQYF.